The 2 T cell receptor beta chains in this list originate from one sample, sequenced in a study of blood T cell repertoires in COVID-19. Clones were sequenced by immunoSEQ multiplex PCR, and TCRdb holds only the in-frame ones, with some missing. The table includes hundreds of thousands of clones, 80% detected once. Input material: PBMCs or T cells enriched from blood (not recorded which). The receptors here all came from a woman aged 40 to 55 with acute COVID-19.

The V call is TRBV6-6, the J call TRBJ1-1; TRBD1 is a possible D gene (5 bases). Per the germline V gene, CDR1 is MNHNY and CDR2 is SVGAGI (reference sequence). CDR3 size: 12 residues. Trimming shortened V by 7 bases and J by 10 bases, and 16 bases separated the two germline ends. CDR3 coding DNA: TGTGCCAGCATCCCGGGGGGGATACTAGCTTTCTTT. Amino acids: CASIPGGILAFF.

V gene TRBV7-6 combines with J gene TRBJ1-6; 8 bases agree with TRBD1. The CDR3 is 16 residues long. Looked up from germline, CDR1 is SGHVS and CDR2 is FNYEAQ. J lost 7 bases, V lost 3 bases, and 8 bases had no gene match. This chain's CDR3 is CASSFGTGLENSPLHF. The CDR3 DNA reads TGTGCCAGCAGCTTTGGGACAGGCCTGGAAAATTCACCCCTCCACTTT. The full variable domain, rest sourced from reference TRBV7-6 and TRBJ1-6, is GAGVSQSPRYKVTKRGQDVALRCDPISGHVSLYWYRQALGQGPEFLTYFNYEAQQDKSGLPNDRFSAERPEGSISTLTIQRTEQRDSAMYRCASSFGTGLENSPLHFGNGTRLTVT.